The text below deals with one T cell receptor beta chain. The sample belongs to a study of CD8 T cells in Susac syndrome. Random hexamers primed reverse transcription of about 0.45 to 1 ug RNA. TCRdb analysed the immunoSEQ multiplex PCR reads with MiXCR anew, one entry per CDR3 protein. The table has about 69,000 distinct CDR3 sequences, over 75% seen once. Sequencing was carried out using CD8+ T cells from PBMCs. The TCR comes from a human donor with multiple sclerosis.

As DNA, the CDR3 is TGTGCCAGCAGCCCTGGGACAGGCCTTAATGAAAAACTGTTTTTT. As protein: CASSPGTGLNEKLFF. V usage is TRBV9 and J usage is TRBJ1-4; 8 bases match TRBD1. Looked up from germline, CDR1 is SGDLS and CDR2 is YYNGEE. V trimming: 4 bases; J trimming: 4 bases; junction bases outside the gene matches: 6. The CDR3 has 15 residues. Looking up the rest from reference TRBV9 and TRBJ1-4 gives the full variable domain: DSGVTQTPKHLITATGQRVTLRCSPRSGDLSVYWYQQSLDQGLQFLIQYYNGEERAKGNILERFSAQQFPDLHSELNLSSLELGDSALYFCASSPGTGLNEKLFFGSGTQLSVL.